This T cell receptor (beta chain) was identified in a study of T cells in Graves' hyperthyroidism and ophthalmopathy. Study context: Before treatment of any kind, peripheral blood was taken at initial diagnosis.

Calling Graves' hyperthyroidism stable meant ophthalmopathy did not progress within 18 months. Patients aged 18 to 65 had newly diagnosed hyperthyroidism lasting under 2 months. There are many counts of this clonotype. Amplified regions were TCR beta CDR3 sequences from RNA transcripts. TCR CDR3 underwent first-round RT-PCR with the HTBI primer set. TCRdb itself ran the multiplex PCR reads through MiXCR, one entry per CDR3 protein. The repertoire holds roughly 290,000 distinct CDR3 sequences, with roughly 15% as singletons. The sequenced sample consisted of blood. This TCR derives from a woman aged 40 to 49 with Graves' hyperthyroidism.

CDR3 sequence: CAWRSIGEQFF. CDR3 sequence (DNA): TGTGCCTGGAGGTCCATAGGGGAGCAGTTCTTC. This chain links TRBV30 with TRBJ2-1, with no clear D. The CDR3 consists of 11 residues. Trimming pared 3 bases from V and 10 bases from J, leaving 10 bases between. Germline CDR1 and CDR2: GTSNPN and SVGIG (reference sequence).